A single count supports the clone carrying this TCR beta chain. The data derive from a study of blood T cell repertoires in COVID-19. About the study: The study drew acute and convalescent COVID-19 samples from the United States, Italy and Spain.

Authors' methods: The authors estimated nucleated cell counts from reference gene primer amplification. Method: immunoSEQ multiplex PCR; TCRdb's copy keeps in-frame clones and lacks some. V and J calls and clone size are as listed in that table; D and trimming were resolved from the DNA. The table includes hundreds of thousands of clones, around 90% detected once. The CDR3 runs to 13 residues. Germline V gene data show CDR1 as MDHEN and CDR2 as SYDVKM. V was pared by 5 bases and J by 8 bases, with 13 bases between. Seattle patient enrollment occurred during active infection, with longitudinal follow-up thereafter.

This chain links TRBV28 with TRBJ2-4; D might be TRBD2 (5 bases). This receptor was taken from a woman in her fifties or sixties with COVID-19, enrolled during active disease. The sample was peripheral blood. The CDR3 region is CASSPRLRDIQYF. CDR3 DNA: TGTGCCAGCAGTCCTCGTTTGAGGGACATTCAGTACTTC.